This passage covers 12 T cell receptor beta chains from one sample sequenced in a study of blood T cells in healthy people across ages. Sample-barcoded 5' priming and a J-beta primer mix drove a second PCR of 7 to 11 cycles. From the 5' RACE reads, TCRdb called clonotypes with MiXCR, one entry per CDR3 protein. Among more than 750,000 distinct CDR3 sequences, about 28% were seen once, and the ten largest hold roughly a tenth. The same sample was also used in a study of T cells of mothers and their children.

Sequencing input: blood. These receptors came from a woman aged 40 to 50 in good health.

The chain combines TRBV4-1 with TRBJ1-4; 7 nucleotides match TRBD1. Germline assignment: CDR1 MGHRA and CDR2 YSYEKL. This CDR3 has 16 residues. V lost 1 base to trimming and J lost 5 bases; unmatched junction nucleotides: 7. The CDR3 protein is CASSQGQTGMNEKLFF. CDR3 in DNA: TGCGCCAGCAGCCAAGGTCAGACAGGGATGAATGAAAAACTGTTTTTT.

This clonotype came up many times. The CDR3 loop reads CASNQGEDTQYF. The CDR3 coding sequence is TGCGCCAGCAACCAGGGAGAAGATACGCAGTATTTT. The chain couples TRBV5-1 to TRBJ2-3; perhaps D is TRBD1 or TRBD2 (5 bases each). Germline V gene lookup returns CDR1 SGHRS and CDR2 YFSETQ. CDR3 length: 12 amino acids. V lost 6 bases and J lost 5, with 10 bases in between.

This sequence joins TRBV7-8 and TRBJ1-1, with D unclear. Germline loops: CDR1 SGHVS, CDR2 FQNEAQ. The germline V and J ends were trimmed by 0 bases and 5 bases, with 10 bases remaining between them. The CDR3 extends over 14 amino acids. This CDR3 is CASSLAVGETEAFF. CDR3 coding DNA: TGTGCCAGCAGCTTAGCAGTTGGGGAGACTGAAGCTTTCTTT.

Details on this clonotype: With a much larger clone just one base away, this may be a read error. Without the conserved terminal phenylalanine or tryptophan, this CDR3 likely stems from a read error. The gene calls are TRBV7-9 and TRBJ2-3; the D gene is possibly TRBD2 (5 bases). The germline V and J ends were trimmed by 5 bases and 2 bases, with 14 bases remaining between them. Germline V gene sequence: CDR1 SEHNR, CDR2 FQNEAQ (reference sequence). This CDR3 has 15 residues. This chain's CDR3 is CASSPRGHNTDTQYL. The CDR3 DNA reads as TGTGCCAGCAGCCCAAGAGGGCACAACACAGATACGCAGTATTTG.

This clonotype occurred many times. The CDR3 sequence: CSAGNPGLASETQYF. The CDR3 DNA reads as TGCAGTGCGGGGAATCCGGGACTAGCGTCAGAGACCCAGTACTTC. This chain links TRBV20-1 with TRBJ2-5, with 10 bases matching TRBD2. The CDR3 is made up of 15 amino acids. V lost 6 bases and J lost 4; bases outside the gene matches: 11. CDR1 and CDR2 (germline): DFQATT, SNEGSKA (reference sequence).

The rearrangement links TRBV20-1 to TRBJ2-1; D might be TRBD2 (6 bases). Germline values: CDR1 DFQATT, CDR2 SNEGSKA (reference sequence). V lost 0 bases and J 1 base, leaving 19 bases between the germline ends. There are 18 residues in the CDR3. The CDR3 coding sequence is TGCAGTGCTAGAGATAATTCTCACGCGGGGCCTTCCTACAATGAGCAGTTCTTC. Residues: CSARDNSHAGPSYNEQFF.

The chain uses TRBV7-2 and TRBJ1-2; the match to TRBD1 covers 10 bases. The CDR3 sequence is 18 residues long. The junction had 14 bases not matched to a gene; V was cut back by 5 bases and J by 2 bases. The germline gives CDR1 SGHTA, CDR2 FQGNSA. The CDR3 bases are TGTGCCAGCAGCCCCCAGGGACAGGGGTATGAAAGAAACTATGGCTACACCTTC. This codes for CASSPQGQGYERNYGYTF.

This clonotype was recorded a few times. The genes are TRBV28 and TRBJ2-3; 7 bases fit TRBD1. V dropped 1 base and J dropped 1; count of bases not matched to a gene: 2. CDR3 length: 15 residues. The germline V gene encodes CDR1 MDHEN and CDR2 SYDVKM. The CDR3 coding sequence is TGTGCCAGCAGTTTATACAGGGGCGGCACAGATACGCAGTATTTT. Protein sequence: CASSLYRGGTDTQYF.

This clonotype was seen a handful of times. This chain joins TRBV6-5 and TRBJ2-5; 8 bases match TRBD1. V shed 8 bases and J 6 bases; nucleotides not matched to a gene: 11. Germline CDR1 reads MNHEY; CDR2 reads SVGAGI. This CDR3 contains 14 residues. CDR3 loop: CASGIGTGVKTQYF. As DNA, the CDR3 is TGTGCCAGCGGAATCGGGACAGGTGTCAAGACCCAGTACTTC.

This clonotype has a handful of counts. The CDR3 region is CASSEEVIGLKETQYF. For the CDR3, the DNA is TGTGCCAGCAGTGAGGAGGTGATCGGACTAAAAGAGACCCAGTACTTC. The chain combines TRBV2 with TRBJ2-7; a possible D gene is TRBD2 (6 bases). TRBJ2-5 explains the end of the DNA better; the J call may be wrong. The CDR3 sequence is 16 residues long. The germline V gene has CDR1 SNHLY and CDR2 FYNNEI.

V and J are TRBV20-1 and TRBJ2-7, with 9 bases fitting TRBD2. The DNA matches TRBJ2-4 better at its end, which makes the J call doubtful. Germline CDR1 reads DFQATT; CDR2 reads SNEGSKA (reference sequence). The CDR3 consists of 14 residues. CDR3 sequence: CSARRAGGKNIQYF. As DNA, the CDR3 is TGCAGTGCCAGAAGGGCGGGAGGGAAAAACATTCAGTACTTC.

A note on this clonotype: An end of the junction does not agree with germline; a read error may underlie this. The chain has TRBV27 and TRBJ2-1; D possibly corresponds to TRBD1 (6 bases). The germline V gene encodes CDR1 MNHEY and CDR2 SMNVEV (reference sequence). The CDR3 is made up of 12 amino acids. The CDR3 nucleotides are TGTGCCGGCAGTGACAGGTACAATGAGCAGTTCTTC. Residues: CAGSDRYNEQFF.